This T cell receptor beta chain came from a study of Ad26.COV2.S vaccination and SARS-CoV-2 variants. The study's findings and limits: Across vaccine and placebo recipients, the breadth of non-spike TCRs was similar.

Treatment noted: over 15 received Ad26.COV2.S at low or high dose, single or two shots; about five received placebo; per-sample allocation not given. After the first vaccine or placebo injection, samples were drawn on day 63. About this clone itself: Antigen specificity is unknown.

Libraries were prepared by immunoSEQ multiplex PCR; TCRdb keeps only in-frame clonotypes and omits some of them. The sample contains roughly 450,000 clones, approximately 92% of which appear only once. Trimming removed 0 bases at V and 6 bases at J, with 6 bases between. This CDR3 has 13 amino acids. The germline V gene encodes CDR1 MNHEY and CDR2 SVGAGI. The specimen was peripheral blood, collected in a trial of Ad26.COV2.S vaccine versus placebo. This TCR came from a person between 18 and 65 years old who received the Ad26.COV2.S COVID-19 vaccine or a placebo. The rearrangement uses TRBV6-5 and TRBJ2-1, with D hard to call. The DNA of the CDR3 is TGTGCCAGCAGTTACTCACTTTTCAATGAGCAGTTCTTC. Translation: CASSYSLFNEQFF.